This TCR beta chain was observed in a study of regulatory T cells in long-lasting Graves disease. Regarding the study as a whole: Patients with persistent disease shared under 3,500 public clonotypes, outpacing the approximately 970 shared by new patients.

Time point in this sample: persistent/refractory GD, antithyroid drugs over 5 years with positive TRAb. The TCR library was made from RNA extracted from PBMCs. For this clonotype: Its matching antigen is unknown.

Investigators prepared the TCR beta libraries by applying iRepertoire HTBI primers and Arm-PCR of CDR3 regions. One entry per CDR3 protein, called by TCRdb with MiXCR from the multiplex PCR reads. The sample holds 600,000 to 850,000 distinct CDR3 sequences, about 32% seen once. This CDR3 contains 16 residues. The germline V and J ends were trimmed by 4 bases and 4 bases, with 19 bases remaining between them. The germline V gene encodes CDR1 LGHDT and CDR2 YNNKEL (reference sequence). V usage is TRBV3-1 and J usage is TRBJ1-2; D is perhaps TRBD1 (5 bases). The input for sequencing was peripheral blood mononuclear cells (PBMCs), taken when the disease was refractory, from a patient treated with antithyroid drugs. This clonotype originated in a female donor with Graves disease. For the CDR3, the DNA is TGTGCCAGCAGCCCCAACCACCGACAGTTCAGCTATGGCTACACCTTC. Translation: CASSPNHRQFSYGYTF.